The source of this TCR beta chain is a study of T cell clusters in autoimmune cytopenias. TRB was amplified by touch-down multiplex PCR, primer pools A and B combined. Following a re-call of the multiplex PCR reads, TCRdb has one entry per CDR3 protein and lacks DNA. The clone table shows approximately 11,000 distinct CDR3 sequences, with the ten largest holding 3% to 3.5%. This clonotype is classed as medium-sized by frequency. Each sample's input was 250 ng genomic DNA, 40,000 or so genome equivalents. These records were also assigned to another study, of T cell repertoires in aging, cancer and after chemotherapy. That work contributes: Rebound thymic output was suggested by rising median generation probability during chemotherapy in each cancer cohort.

The TCR originated in a human donor in good health. Input material: peripheral blood.

The CDR3 sequence is CASSRDADGVTDTQYF. V usage is TRBV19 and J usage is TRBJ2-3; TCRdb's D gene call, TRBD1, goes unchecked for lack of DNA. This CDR3 spans 16 amino acids. Germline V gene data show CDR1 as LNHDA and CDR2 as SQIVND (reference sequence). The variable domain in full, with the rest retrieved from reference TRBV19 and TRBJ2-3, is DGGITQSPKYLFRKEGQNVTLSCEQNLNHDAMYWYRQDPGQGLRLIYYSQIVNDFQKGDIAEGYSVSREKKESFPLTVTSAQKNPTAFYLCASSRDADGVTDTQYFGPGTRLTVL.